The following is a TCR beta chain sequence with its context. The antigen is unknown. These data originate in a study of Ad26.COV2.S vaccination and SARS-CoV-2 variants. Points from the study as a whole: Placebo recipients and vaccine recipients were similar in non-spike TCR breadth. Using TCR breadth and depth analyses may have led to underestimated total T cell responses.

The treatment is: roughly 19 received Ad26.COV2.S at low or high dose, single or two shots; roughly five received placebo; per-sample allocation not given. On day 63 after the first injection, vaccine and placebo recipients gave samples. An adult of 18-55 years in Boston served as donor. It was Wuhan-strain SARS-CoV-2 spike that the Ad26 vaccine vector expressed. Trimming stripped 0 bases from V and 4 bases from J, with 12 bases between. The V gene's germline CDR1 is SGHAT and CDR2 FQNNGV. The CDR3 has 15 residues. Method: immunoSEQ multiplex PCR; TCRdb's copy keeps in-frame clones and lacks some. The data show some 340,000 clones, with 70% to 90% seen just once and 1.5% to 2.5% held by the top ten.

The rearrangement uses TRBV11-2 and TRBJ1-2, with D possibly matching TRBD1 (6 bases). The sequenced sample was peripheral blood, obtained in a trial of Ad26.COV2.S vaccine versus placebo. This sequence was found in a person between 18 and 59 years old who received the Ad26.COV2.S COVID-19 vaccine or a placebo. The CDR3 loop reads CASSLDLGTFYGYTF. The CDR3 DNA sequence: TGTGCCAGCAGCTTAGATTTAGGGACATTCTATGGCTACACCTTC.